The 4 T cell receptor beta chains listed next were all sequenced from one sample in a study of cytomegalovirus exposure and HLA in healthy donors. In the PCR, 60 Vbeta and 13 Jbeta primers were used. Measured with immunoSEQ multiplex PCR; TCRdb has only the in-frame clones, and not every one. Found here are about 150,000 clones, around 10% of them singletons; the top ten hold 1.8%. Sequences were obtained from PBMCs. These receptors all stem from a man aged 45-60 years in good health and CMV-seronegative.

This clone was seen a few times. This same CDR3 is encoded by further DNA sequences in the sample. The chain is built from TRBV5-4 and TRBJ2-7, with 12 bases matching TRBD1. Germline V gene sequence: CDR1 SGHNT, CDR2 YYREEE (reference sequence). V gave up 4 bases and J gave up 9 bases; unmatched junction bases: 11. The CDR3 is made up of 15 amino acids. The CDR3 loop reads CASSAKGTGGWGQYF. The CDR3, as DNA: TGTGCCAGCAGCGCCAAGGGGACAGGGGGCTGGGGGCAGTACTTC.

This clone was seen a handful of times. The rearrangement joins TRBV29-1 to TRBJ2-5; 7 nucleotides line up with TRBD2. Germline V CDR1 and CDR2: SQVTM, ANQGSEA. The CDR3 consists of 16 residues. With 3 bases clipped from V and 2 bases from J, the junction kept 12 bases outside the gene matches. In DNA form, the CDR3 reads TGCAGCGTTGATGGTTCCGGAGTGGGAGGGCAAGAGACCCAGTACTTC. Amino acids: CSVDGSGVGGQETQYF.

This clone was counted only a few times. The chain couples TRBV7-2 to TRBJ2-5, with TRBD1 identical over 8 bases. V dropped 5 bases and J dropped 5; count of bases not matched to a gene: 7. Germline CDR1 and CDR2: SGHTA and FQGNSA. There are 14 residues in the CDR3. The CDR3 is CASSPGQASETQYF. DNA of the CDR3: TGTGCCAGCAGCCCGGGACAGGCTTCGGAGACCCAGTACTTC.

Written as DNA, the CDR3 is TGTGCCAGTAGTATCAGTGGACAGATCATCAATCAGCCCCAGCATTTT. It translates to CASSISGQIINQPQHF. The rearrangement joins TRBV19 to TRBJ1-5, with D possibly matching TRBD1 (6 bases). CDR1 is LNHDA, CDR2 SQIVND, per germline (reference sequence). The CDR3 has 16 amino acids. The V end lost 3 bases, the J end lost 3 bases, and 15 bases lay between the germline ends.